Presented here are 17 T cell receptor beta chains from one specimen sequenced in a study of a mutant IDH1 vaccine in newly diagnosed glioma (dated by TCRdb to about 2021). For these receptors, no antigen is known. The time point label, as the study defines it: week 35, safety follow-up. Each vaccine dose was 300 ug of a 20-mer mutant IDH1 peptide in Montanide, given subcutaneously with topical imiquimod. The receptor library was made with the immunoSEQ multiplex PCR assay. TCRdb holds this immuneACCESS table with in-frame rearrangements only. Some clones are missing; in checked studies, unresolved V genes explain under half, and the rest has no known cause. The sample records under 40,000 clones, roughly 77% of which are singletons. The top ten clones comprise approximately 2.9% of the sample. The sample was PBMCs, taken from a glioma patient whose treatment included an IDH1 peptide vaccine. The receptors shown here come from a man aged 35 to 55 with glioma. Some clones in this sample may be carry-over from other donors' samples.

CDR3 sequence reads: CASSPGTSGGQNTGELFF. As DNA, the CDR3 is TGTGCCAGCTCACCGGGGACTAGCGGGGGCCAGAACACCGGGGAGCTGTTTTTT. This chain joins TRBV18 and TRBJ2-2; 14 nucleotides agree with TRBD2. Germline CDR1 is KGHSH and CDR2 is LQKENI. V dropped 3 bases and J dropped 1; count of bases not matched to a gene: 4. This CDR3 contains 18 residues.

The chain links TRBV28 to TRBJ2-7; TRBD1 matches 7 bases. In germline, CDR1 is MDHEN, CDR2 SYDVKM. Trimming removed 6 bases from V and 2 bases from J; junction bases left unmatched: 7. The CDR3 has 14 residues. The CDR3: CASSSGTETYEQYF. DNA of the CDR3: TGTGCCAGCAGCTCCGGGACAGAGACCTACGAGCAGTACTTC.

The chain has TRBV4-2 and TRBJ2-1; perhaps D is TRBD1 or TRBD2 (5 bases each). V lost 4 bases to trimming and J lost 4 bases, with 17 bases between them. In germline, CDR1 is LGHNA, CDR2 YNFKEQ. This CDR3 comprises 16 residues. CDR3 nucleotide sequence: TGTGCCAGCAGCCTACCTGGGGCGCGAGGGTACAATGAGCAGTTCTTC. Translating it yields CASSLPGARGYNEQFF.

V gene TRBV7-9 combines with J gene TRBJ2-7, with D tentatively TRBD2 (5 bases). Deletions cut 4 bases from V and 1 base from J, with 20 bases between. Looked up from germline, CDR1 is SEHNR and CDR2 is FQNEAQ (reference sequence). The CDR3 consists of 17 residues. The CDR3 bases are TGTGCCAGCAGCTCCCGAGAGGGCAGGATGGGGTCCTACGAGCAGTACTTC. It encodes CASSSREGRMGSYEQYF.

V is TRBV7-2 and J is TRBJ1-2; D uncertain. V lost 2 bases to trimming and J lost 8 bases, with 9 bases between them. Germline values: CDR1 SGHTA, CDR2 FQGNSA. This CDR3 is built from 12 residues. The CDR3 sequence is CASSLPGRGYTF. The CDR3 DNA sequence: TGTGCCAGCAGCTTACCAGGAAGGGGCTACACCTTC.

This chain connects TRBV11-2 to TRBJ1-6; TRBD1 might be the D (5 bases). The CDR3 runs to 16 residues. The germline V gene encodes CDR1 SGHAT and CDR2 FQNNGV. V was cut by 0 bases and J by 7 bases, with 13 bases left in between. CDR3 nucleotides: TGTGCCAGCAGCTTAGATCTAGGGGCACAGAATTCACCCCTCCACTTT. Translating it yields CASSLDLGAQNSPLHF.

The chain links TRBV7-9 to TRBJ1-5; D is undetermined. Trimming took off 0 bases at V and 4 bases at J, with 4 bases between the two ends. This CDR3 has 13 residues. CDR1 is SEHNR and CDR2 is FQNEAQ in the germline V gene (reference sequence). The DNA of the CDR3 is TGTGCCAGCAGCTTAGCGTGGAATCAGCCCCAGCATTTT. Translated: CASSLAWNQPQHF. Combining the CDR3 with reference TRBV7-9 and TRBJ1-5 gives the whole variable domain DTGVSQNPRHKITKRGQNVTFRCDPISEHNRLYWYRQTLGQGPEFLTYFQNEAQLEKSRLLSDRFSAERPKGSFSTLEIQRTEQGDSAMYLCASSLAWNQPQHFGDGTRLSIL.

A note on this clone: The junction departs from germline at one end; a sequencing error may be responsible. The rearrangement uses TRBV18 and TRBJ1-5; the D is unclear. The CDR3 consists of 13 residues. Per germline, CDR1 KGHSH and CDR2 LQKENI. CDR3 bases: TGTGCCAGCTCAGGGCAGGTCAATCAGCTCCAGCATTTT. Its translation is CASSGQVNQLQHF.

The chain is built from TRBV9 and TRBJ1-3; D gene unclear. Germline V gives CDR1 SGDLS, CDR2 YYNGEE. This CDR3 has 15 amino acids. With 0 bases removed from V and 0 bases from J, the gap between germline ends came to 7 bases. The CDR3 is CASSVEGSSGNTIYF. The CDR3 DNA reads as TGTGCCAGCAGCGTAGAGGGAAGCTCTGGAAACACCATATATTTT. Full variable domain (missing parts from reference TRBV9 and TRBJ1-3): DSGVTQTPKHLITATGQRVTLRCSPRSGDLSVYWYQQSLDQGLQFLIQYYNGEERAKGNILERFSAQQFPDLHSELNLSSLELGDSALYFCASSVEGSSGNTIYFGEGSWLTVV.

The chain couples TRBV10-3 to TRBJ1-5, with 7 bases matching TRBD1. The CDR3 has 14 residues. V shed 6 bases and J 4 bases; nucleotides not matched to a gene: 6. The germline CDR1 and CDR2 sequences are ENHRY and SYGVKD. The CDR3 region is CAISEDRFNQPQHF. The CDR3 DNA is TGTGCCATCAGCGAGGACAGGTTTAATCAGCCCCAGCATTTT.

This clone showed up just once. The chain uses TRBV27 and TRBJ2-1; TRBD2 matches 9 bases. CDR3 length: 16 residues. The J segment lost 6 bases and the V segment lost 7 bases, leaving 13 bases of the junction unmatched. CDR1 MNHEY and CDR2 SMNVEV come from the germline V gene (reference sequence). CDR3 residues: CASNPAGGPMANEQFF. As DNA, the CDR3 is TGTGCCAGCAATCCAGCGGGGGGCCCAATGGCCAATGAGCAGTTCTTC.

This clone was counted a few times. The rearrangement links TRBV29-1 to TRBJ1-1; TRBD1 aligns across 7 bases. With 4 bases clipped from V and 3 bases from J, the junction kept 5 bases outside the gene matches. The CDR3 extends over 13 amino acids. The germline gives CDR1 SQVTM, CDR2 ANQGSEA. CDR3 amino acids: CSVVVQGDTEAFF. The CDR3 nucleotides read TGCAGCGTTGTAGTTCAGGGGGACACTGAAGCTTTCTTT.

CDR3 nucleotides: TGCGCCAGCAGCCGGGGGTCTGGAAACACCATATATTTT. Protein product: CASSRGSGNTIYF. The gene calls are TRBV5-1 and TRBJ1-3; TRBD1 is a possible D gene (5 bases). Germline CDR1 reads SGHRS; CDR2 reads YFSETQ. The CDR3 has 13 residues. Trimming stripped 4 bases from V and 1 base from J, with 6 bases between.

The CDR3 DNA reads TGTGCCAGCAGCTTAGGAGACAGAACTGAAGCTTTCTTT. Its protein product is CASSLGDRTEAFF. The rearrangement joins TRBV11-2 to TRBJ1-1, with a tentative D call TRBD1 (5 bases). CDR3 length: 13 amino acids. Germline CDR1 reads SGHAT; CDR2 reads FQNNGV. V was clipped by 1 base and J by 5 bases, with 8 bases between them.

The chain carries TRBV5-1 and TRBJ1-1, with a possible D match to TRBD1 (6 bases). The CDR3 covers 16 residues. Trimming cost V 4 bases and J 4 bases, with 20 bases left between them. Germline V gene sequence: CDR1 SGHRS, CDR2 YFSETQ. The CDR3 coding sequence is TGCGCCAGCAGCCTTGGGTCAACAGGGTCTGGCACTGAAGCTTTCTTT. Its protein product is CASSLGSTGSGTEAFF.

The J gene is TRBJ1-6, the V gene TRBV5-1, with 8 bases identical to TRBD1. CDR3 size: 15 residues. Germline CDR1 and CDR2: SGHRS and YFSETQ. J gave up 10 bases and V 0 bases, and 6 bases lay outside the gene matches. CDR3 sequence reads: CASSLGQGRSSPLHF. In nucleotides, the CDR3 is TGCGCCAGCAGCTTGGGACAGGGGAGATCCTCACCCCTCCACTTT.

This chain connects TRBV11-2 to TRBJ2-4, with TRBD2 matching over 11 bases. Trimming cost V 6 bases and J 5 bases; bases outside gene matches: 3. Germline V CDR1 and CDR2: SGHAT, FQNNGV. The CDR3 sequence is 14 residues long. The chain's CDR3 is CASSIAGGENIQYF. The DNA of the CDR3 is TGTGCCAGCAGTATAGCGGGGGGGGAAAACATTCAGTACTTC.